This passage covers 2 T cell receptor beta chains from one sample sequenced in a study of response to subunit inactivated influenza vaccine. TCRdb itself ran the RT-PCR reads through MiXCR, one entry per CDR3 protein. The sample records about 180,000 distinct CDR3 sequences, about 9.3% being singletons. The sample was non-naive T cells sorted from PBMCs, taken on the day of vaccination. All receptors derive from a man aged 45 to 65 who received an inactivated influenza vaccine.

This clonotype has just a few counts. CDR3 loop: CASSQESGTSGGTEQFF. The CDR3 bases are TGTGCCAGCAGCCAAGAAAGTGGGACTAGCGGGGGGACTGAGCAGTTCTTC. The genes are TRBV4-2 and TRBJ2-1; 15 bases line up with TRBD2. V dropped 0 bases and J dropped 9; count of bases not matched to a gene: 6. This CDR3 has 17 residues. Germline lookup yields CDR1 LGHNA and CDR2 YNFKEQ.

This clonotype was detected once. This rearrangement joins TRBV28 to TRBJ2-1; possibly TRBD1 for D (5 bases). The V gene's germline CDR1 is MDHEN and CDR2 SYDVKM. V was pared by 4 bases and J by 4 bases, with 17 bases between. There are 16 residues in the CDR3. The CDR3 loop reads CASSSLEPGQYNEQFF. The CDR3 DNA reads TGTGCCAGCAGTTCCTTGGAACCAGGGCAATACAATGAGCAGTTCTTC.